The 27 T cell receptor beta chains presented below share a single source sample, sequenced in a study of blood T cell repertoires in COVID-19. Only in-frame clones appear in the TCRdb table, and some are missing; sequencing was by immunoSEQ multiplex PCR. The profile shows 81,000 or so clones, approximately 78% of them singletons. Sequencing was done on a sample of peripheral blood. Receptor source: a human donor in a cohort sampled during active COVID-19.

A single count supports this clone. V gene TRBV20-1 combines with J gene TRBJ2-1; D is ambiguous. Per the germline V gene, CDR1 is DFQATT and CDR2 is SNEGSKA (reference sequence). V was shortened by 2 bases and J by 9 bases, with 8 bases between the two germline ends. This CDR3 spans 11 amino acids. CDR3 amino acids: CSARFIAEQFF. DNA for the CDR3: TGCAGTGCTAGATTTATAGCTGAGCAGTTCTTC.

This clone came up a few times. V and J are TRBV5-1 and TRBJ1-1, with a tentative D call TRBD1 (6 bases). CDR3 length: 16 amino acids. CDR1 is SGHRS, CDR2 YFSETQ, per germline. Trimming stripped 3 bases from V and 0 bases from J, with 15 bases between. CDR3 region: CASSWGRGAVNTEAFF. In DNA form, the CDR3 reads TGCGCCAGCAGCTGGGGGCGGGGGGCCGTGAACACTGAAGCTTTCTTT.

The chain joins TRBV6-1 to TRBJ2-3; 7 nucleotides line up with TRBD2. The CDR3 sequence is 16 residues long. V was clipped by 0 bases and J by 4 bases; unmatched bases: 7. Germline CDR1 and CDR2: MNHNS and SASEGT. The CDR3 protein is CASSEARTGGADTQYF. DNA of the CDR3: TGTGCCAGCAGTGAAGCGCGAACTGGGGGGGCAGATACGCAGTATTTT.

The chain has TRBV29-1 and TRBJ2-2; TRBD1 matches at 7 bases. Per germline, CDR1 SQVTM and CDR2 ANQGSEA. Trimming cost V 6 bases and J 0 bases; bases outside gene matches: 7. This CDR3 contains 15 residues. CDR3 nucleotides: TGCAGCGTCGCTCGACAGGGAACGAACACCGGGGAGCTGTTTTTT. Protein sequence: CSVARQGTNTGELFF.

The chain couples TRBV18 to TRBJ1-1; 8 positions match TRBD1. The CDR3 is 13 amino acids. V gave up 4 bases and J gave up 5 bases; unmatched junction bases: 3. CDR1 KGHSH and CDR2 LQKENI come from the germline V gene. The CDR3 nucleotides read TGTGCCAGCTCACGCAGGGGGCAAACTGAAGCTTTCTTT. This encodes CASSRRGQTEAFF.

This chain links TRBV5-1 with TRBJ1-6; D gene unclear. The CDR3 loop spans 14 amino acids. The V and J ends lost 0 bases and 7 bases respectively, with 8 bases between them. CDR1 and CDR2 (germline): SGHRS, YFSETQ. The CDR3 bases are TGCGCCAGCAGCTTGGAAGTCGGGAATTCACCCCTCCACTTT. It codes for CASSLEVGNSPLHF.

CDR3 nucleotide sequence: TGTGCCAGCAGTTTGACAGGGGGCGCGGATGGCTACACCTTC. Residues: CASSLTGGADGYTF. This chain connects TRBV28 to TRBJ1-2; 10 nucleotides agree with TRBD1. The CDR3 is made up of 14 amino acids. Germline values: CDR1 MDHEN, CDR2 SYDVKM. V dropped 3 bases and J dropped 6; count of bases not matched to a gene: 4.

The chain carries TRBV9 and TRBJ2-3, with D tentatively TRBD2 (6 bases). V dropped 6 bases and J dropped 4 bases, with 12 bases sitting between them. CDR1 and CDR2 from the germline V gene are SGDLS and YYNGEE. CDR3 length: 13 residues. This chain's CDR3 is CASTKGGADTQYF. In nucleotides, the CDR3 is TGTGCCAGCACCAAAGGAGGGGCAGATACGCAGTATTTT. Variable domain in full (rest from reference TRBV9 and TRBJ2-3): DSGVTQTPKHLITATGQRVTLRCSPRSGDLSVYWYQQSLDQGLQFLIQYYNGEERAKGNILERFSAQQFPDLHSELNLSSLELGDSALYFCASTKGGADTQYFGPGTRLTVL.

This sequence joins TRBV5-1 and TRBJ2-1, with 14 bases matching TRBD2. V gave up 3 bases and J gave up 2 bases; unmatched junction bases: 4. The CDR3 length is 17 residues. CDR1 SGHRS and CDR2 YFSETQ come from the germline V gene. The CDR3 DNA is TGCGCCAGCAGCTCGCCGGGACTAGCGGGGGCCTACAATGAGCAGTTCTTC. Protein sequence: CASSSPGLAGAYNEQFF.

V and J are TRBV19 and TRBJ2-7; 7 nucleotides align to TRBD1. The CDR3 sequence is 14 residues long. Germline CDR1 LNHDA, CDR2 SQIVND (reference sequence). Trimming took 4 bases from V and 5 from J; bases not matched to a gene: 8. The DNA of the CDR3 is TGTGCCAGTAGTAGCCGACAGGGAGAAGACGAGCAGTACTTC. Protein sequence: CASSSRQGEDEQYF. Full variable domain (rest looked up from reference TRBV19 and TRBJ2-7): DGGITQSPKYLFRKEGQNVTLSCEQNLNHDAMYWYRQDPGQGLRLIYYSQIVNDFQKGDIAEGYSVSREKKESFPLTVTSAQKNPTAFYLCASSSRQGEDEQYFGPGTRLTVT.

The CDR3 nucleotides are TGTGCCAGCAGCGGCCCTCGTCAGGCGTCCTATAATTCACCCCTCCACTTT. Protein: CASSGPRQASYNSPLHF. V gene TRBV7-9 combines with J gene TRBJ1-6; D is unclear. Germline V gene data show CDR1 as SEHNR and CDR2 as FQNEAQ (reference sequence). This CDR3 is 17 amino acids long. V lost 5 bases, J lost 1 base, and 15 bases lay in between.

The J gene is TRBJ2-2, the V gene TRBV11-2; maybe TRBD1 (7 bases). Trimming removed 5 bases from V and 4 bases from J, with 17 bases in between. Germline assignment: CDR1 SGHAT and CDR2 FQNNGV. The CDR3 length is 16 residues. CDR3 bases: TGTGCCAGCAGCCCATACAGGGGAGGTTCCACCGGGGAGCTGTTTTTT. Residues: CASSPYRGGSTGELFF.

This sequence joins TRBV5-1 and TRBJ2-5, with D tentatively TRBD1 (6 bases). The CDR3 has 14 residues. Germline V CDR1 and CDR2: SGHRS, YFSETQ. V dropped 4 bases and J dropped 2 bases, with 12 bases sitting between them. The CDR3 spells CASSVLRGQETQYF. The CDR3 DNA reads TGCGCCAGCAGCGTACTTAGGGGGCAAGAGACCCAGTACTTC.

The gene calls are TRBV6-5 and TRBJ2-1; 7 nucleotides align to TRBD1. Germline V gives CDR1 MNHEY, CDR2 SVGAGI. V lost 9 bases and J lost 0; bases outside the gene matches: 8. The CDR3 loop spans 15 amino acids. CDR3 loop: CASQEQGSSYNEQFF. In DNA, the CDR3 is TGTGCCAGTCAAGAACAGGGGAGCTCCTACAATGAGCAGTTCTTC.

The chain carries TRBV19 and TRBJ2-3; 10 bases are a match to TRBD1. Trimming took 1 base from V and 9 from J; bases not matched to a gene: 7. The length of the CDR3 is 15 residues. Per germline, CDR1 LNHDA and CDR2 SQIVND (reference sequence). Written as DNA, the CDR3 is TGTGCCAGTAGTATAGCTGGGACAGGGGTAAGAACGCAGTATTTT. It encodes CASSIAGTGVRTQYF.

This sequence joins TRBV10-1 and TRBJ2-7; the D gene is possibly TRBD1 (5 bases). With 3 bases removed from V and 2 bases from J, the gap between germline ends came to 8 bases. CDR3 length equals 13 residues. Germline V gene lookup returns CDR1 WNHNN and CDR2 SYGVQD (reference sequence). Written as DNA, the CDR3 is TGCGCCAGCAGTGAAACAGGACCCTACGAGCAGTACTTC. Translation: CASSETGPYEQYF.

The rearrangement uses TRBV29-1 and TRBJ1-1; tentative D call: TRBD1 (5 bases). The germline V gene encodes CDR1 SQVTM and CDR2 ANQGSEA. The V and J ends lost 4 bases and 3 bases respectively, with 18 bases between them. This CDR3 contains 15 residues. CDR3: CSVVSWGVADTEAFF. The CDR3 DNA is TGCAGCGTTGTAAGTTGGGGGGTCGCCGACACTGAAGCTTTCTTT.

The rearrangement links TRBV5-5 to TRBJ2-1; 10 bases align to TRBD2. This CDR3 has 16 residues. Unmatched junction bases numbered 2, after V lost 0 bases and J lost 2 bases. Germline CDR1 reads SGHKS; CDR2 reads YYEKEE (reference sequence). The CDR3 coding sequence is TGTGCCAGCAGCTTGGGGCTAGCGGGGGCCTACAATGAGCAGTTCTTC. This codes for CASSLGLAGAYNEQFF.

The chain employs TRBV3-1 (or the pseudogene TRBV3-2) and TRBJ1-2, with 8 bases fitting TRBD1. The germline V gene has CDR1 LGHDT and CDR2 YNNKEL (reference sequence). The CDR3 is 13 residues long. V lost 4 bases, J lost 5 bases, and 3 bases stayed unmatched. As DNA, the CDR3 is TGTGCCAGCAGCCTGGGACAGGATTATGGCTACACCTTC. Encoded protein: CASSLGQDYGYTF.

Only a few counts were recorded for this clone. The chain is built from TRBV18 and TRBJ1-1, with D tentatively TRBD1 (5 bases). Per the germline V gene, CDR1 is KGHSH and CDR2 is LQKENI. The germline V and J ends were trimmed by 2 bases and 4 bases, with 17 bases remaining between them. The CDR3 loop spans 16 amino acids. CDR3 residues: CASSPGWGLIGTEAFF. CDR3 nucleotides: TGTGCCAGCTCACCAGGTTGGGGACTGATTGGCACTGAAGCTTTCTTT.

J is TRBJ1-3 and V is TRBV11-2; possible D gene TRBD1, 5 bases. The V gene's germline CDR1 is SGHAT and CDR2 FQNNGV. The CDR3 has 16 residues. Trimming pared 5 bases from V and 1 base from J, leaving 15 bases between. The CDR3 loop is CASSAGRGYSGNTIYF. The CDR3 region has the DNA TGTGCCAGCAGCGCCGGTAGGGGATATTCTGGAAACACCATATATTTT.

The CDR3 loop reads CASSLAGIRLDEQYF. Here the CDR3 DNA reads TGCGCCAGCAGCTTGGCCGGGATCCGGCTTGACGAGCAGTACTTC. J is TRBJ2-7 and V is TRBV5-1, with D possibly TRBD2 on 5 matching bases. Trimming removed 0 bases at V and 5 bases at J, with 15 bases between. The CDR3 totals 15 residues. Per the germline V gene, CDR1 is SGHRS and CDR2 is YFSETQ.

The chain links TRBV10-2 to TRBJ2-4, with D hard to call. There are 13 residues in the CDR3. Trimming shortened V by 3 bases and J by 7 bases, and 10 bases separated the two germline ends. Germline V gene lookup returns CDR1 WSHSY and CDR2 SAAADI. The CDR3: CASSDPGRNIQYF. The CDR3, as DNA: TGCGCCAGCAGTGATCCGGGTCGCAACATTCAGTACTTC.

V is TRBV7-8 and J is TRBJ1-2; D is unclear. There are 12 residues in the CDR3. Trimming removed 5 bases at V and 8 bases at J, with 12 bases between. From germline, CDR1 is SGHVS and CDR2 FQNEAQ. CDR3 residues: CASSREAGGYTF. CDR3 bases: TGTGCCAGCAGCCGTGAAGCGGGGGGCTACACCTTC. Filled out from reference TRBV7-8 and TRBJ1-2, the complete variable domain reads GAGVSQSPRYKVAKRGQDVALRCDPISGHVSLFWYQQALGQGPEFLTYFQNEAQLDKSGLPSDRFFAERPEGSVSTLKIQRTQQEDSAVYLCASSREAGGYTFGSGTRLTVV.

This chain uses TRBV6-1 with TRBJ2-7; D may be TRBD1 (5 bases). Germline assignment: CDR1 MNHNS and CDR2 SASEGT. Between the trimmed V and J ends, which lost 0 bases and 3 bases, there was a span of 9 bases. The CDR3 is made up of 14 amino acids. The CDR3 protein is CASSEAGRGYEQYF. DNA for the CDR3: TGTGCCAGCAGTGAAGCGGGTAGGGGCTACGAGCAGTACTTC.

J is TRBJ2-1 and V is TRBV10-2; TRBD2 aligns across 7 bases. With 3 bases clipped from V and 2 bases from J, the junction kept 1 base outside the gene matches. Per germline, CDR1 WSHSY and CDR2 SAAADI. The CDR3 sequence is 14 residues long. The CDR3: CASSESGAYNEQFF. Written as DNA, the CDR3 is TGCGCCAGCAGTGAAAGCGGGGCCTACAATGAGCAGTTCTTC.

V is TRBV4-2 and J is TRBJ2-3; TRBD2 agrees at 10 bases. The CDR3 has 16 amino acids. Germline CDR1 reads LGHNA; CDR2 reads YNFKEQ. The ends lost 1 base at V and 1 base at J; junction bases unmatched: 2. CDR3 region: CASSQGLAGGTDTQYF. The CDR3 DNA sequence: TGTGCCAGCAGCCAAGGTCTAGCGGGGGGCACAGATACGCAGTATTTT.